Given below is one T cell receptor beta chain in context. The record originates from a study of blood T cell repertoires in COVID-19. Study details: Both acute and convalescent COVID-19 samples were obtained from the United States, Italy and Spain. Sample material is recorded as cDNA or gDNA derived from T cells, B-cell-depleted T cells, or PBMCs.

Per the study methods: Amplification from reference gene primers served as the basis for estimated nucleated cell counts. TCRdb's copy holds only in-frame clones and misses some; the assay was immunoSEQ multiplex PCR. The V and J calls and the clone size are those of that table, but D and trimming were determined from the DNA. The table has under 100,000 clones, 80% seen once; the top ten hold around 12%. Germline lookup yields CDR1 SQVTM and CDR2 ANQGSEA. J was trimmed by 1 base and V by 4 bases; bases with no gene match: 4. The CDR3 runs 14 residues. The source material was peripheral blood. The chain employs TRBV29-1 and TRBJ1-5; 7 bases fit TRBD1. The clonotype originates from a woman aged 40-49 years with active or convalescent COVID-19. In nucleotides, the CDR3 is TGCAGCGTTGCCGACAGGGAGAGCAATCAGCCCCAGCATTTT. Translated, it gives CSVADRESNQPQHF.